This is a list of T cell receptor beta chains from one sample in a study of shared clonotypes between healthy human individuals. Sequencing was performed with immunoSEQ multiplex PCR; in TCRdb, only in-frame clones are kept and a portion is missing. Among 2 million to 2.5 million clones listed, about 95% were seen once. The specimen sequenced was naive CD8+ T cells sorted from blood. The receptor source for this set is a man younger than 35 in good health. Each CDR3 is given with its conserved first and last residue. D genes are given only for firm matches. The size field is filled for only some rows; it gives once, few, many or a size class.

size,D,V,J,CDR3,DNA
-,-,TRBV19,TRBJ2-1,CASSMGSNEQFF,TGTGCCAGTAGTATGGGCAGCAATGAGCAGTTCTTC
-,TRBD1,TRBV28,TRBJ2-1,CASSFRQGVNEQFF,TGTGCCAGCAGTTTTCGACAGGGCGTCAATGAGCAGTTCTTC
-,TRBD2,TRBV4-2,TRBJ2-5,CASSQELAGYQETQYF,TGTGCCAGCAGCCAAGAACTAGCGGGTTACCAAGAGACCCAGTACTTC
once,-,TRBV5-6,TRBJ2-3,CASSLGDTQYF,TGTGCCAGCAGCTTAGGGGATACGCAGTATTTT
-,-,TRBV4-1,TRBJ2-7,CASSQKEGPSSYEQYF,TGCGCCAGCAGCCAAAAAGAGGGCCCAAGCTCCTACGAGCAGTACTTC
-,-,TRBV5-8,TRBJ1-1,CASSLDANTEAFF,TGTGCCAGCAGCCTCGACGCTAACACTGAAGCTTTCTTT
-,-,TRBV28,TRBJ2-2,CASSYAGGTGELFF,TGTGCCAGCAGTTACGCCGGGGGCACCGGGGAGCTGTTTTTT
-,-,TRBV6-6,TRBJ1-1,CASRPDNTEAFF,TGTGCCAGCAGGCCGGATAACACTGAAGCTTTCTTT
-,TRBD1,TRBV5-1,TRBJ1-4,CASSPWTGGSINEKLFF,TGCGCCAGCAGCCCTTGGACAGGGGGCTCAATTAATGAAAAACTGTTTTTT
once,TRBD1,TRBV6-1,TRBJ1-2,CASSEYPTGDGYTF,TGTGCCAGCAGTGAATACCCGACAGGGGATGGCTACACCTTC
-,-,TRBV4-1,TRBJ2-7,CASSHTEGIGYEQYF,TGCGCCAGCAGCCATACAGAGGGGATCGGCTACGAGCAGTACTTC
-,-,TRBV7-6,TRBJ2-7,CASSSTGGYEQYF,TGTGCCAGCAGCTCAACCGGGGGCTACGAGCAGTACTTC
-,TRBD1,TRBV27,TRBJ1-6,CASSDGQGYNSPLHF,TGTGCCAGCAGTGACGGACAGGGATATAATTCACCCCTCCACTTT
-,-,TRBV28,TRBJ2-7,CASSLGHSTYEQYF,TGTGCCAGCAGTTTGGGACATAGCACCTACGAGCAGTACTTC
-,-,TRBV6-1,TRBJ1-1,CASSEVMTDMNTEAFF,TGTGCCAGCAGTGAGGTGATGACAGACATGAACACTGAAGCTTTCTTT
-,-,TRBV19,TRBJ2-3,CASSAPLRLGTDTQYF,TGTGCCAGTAGTGCACCTTTGCGACTGGGGACAGATACGCAGTATTTT
once,TRBD2,TRBV4-1,TRBJ2-1,CASSQGSGGAIYNEQFF,TGCGCCAGCAGCCAAGGTAGCGGGGGGGCCATCTACAATGAGCAGTTCTTC
-,-,TRBV27,TRBJ2-1,CASSPLGGSNEQFF,TGTGCCAGCAGTCCGCTTGGGGGGAGCAATGAGCAGTTCTTC
-,-,TRBV20-1,TRBJ2-3,CSAREVDTQYF,TGCAGTGCTAGAGAAGTAGATACGCAGTATTTT
-,TRBD1,TRBV10-3,TRBJ2-7,CAISGDSNYEQYF,TGTGCCATCAGTGGGGACAGTAACTACGAGCAGTACTTC
-,-,TRBV27,TRBJ2-1,CASSSRLEQFF,TGTGCCAGCAGTTCCAGGCTTGAGCAGTTCTTC
once,-,TRBV10-2,TRBJ2-1,CASSVAVNEQFF,TGCGCCAGCAGTGTAGCGGTCAATGAGCAGTTCTTC
-,-,TRBV19,TRBJ2-7,CATSPGTRGYEQYF,TGTGCCACCTCCCCCGGGACAAGAGGCTACGAGCAGTACTTC
-,-,TRBV6-4,TRBJ2-1,CASSDSSNNEQFF,TGTGCCAGCAGTGACTCCTCTAACAATGAGCAGTTCTTC
-,-,TRBV25-1,TRBJ2-4,CASSESLGPDIQYF,TGTGCCAGCAGTGAATCCCTCGGACCCGATATTCAGTACTTC
-,-,TRBV7-9,TRBJ2-2,CASSSPSAHGELFF,TGTGCCAGCAGCTCCCCCAGCGCCCACGGGGAGCTGTTTTTT
-,-,TRBV27,TRBJ2-7,CASSLMGTPYEQYF,TGTGCCAGCAGTTTAATGGGGACACCCTACGAGCAGTACTTC
-,-,TRBV5-1,TRBJ1-1,CASSLETGSEAFF,TGCGCCAGCAGCTTGGAAACAGGGTCTGAAGCTTTCTTT
-,-,TRBV5-4,TRBJ2-7,CASSPTGAPYEQYF,TGTGCCAGCAGCCCGACAGGAGCCCCCTACGAGCAGTACTTC
-,-,TRBV5-1,TRBJ1-4,CASSLLSGLYEKLFF,TGCGCCAGCAGCTTGCTCTCGGGTCTGTATGAAAAACTGTTTTTT
-,TRBD1,TRBV6-1,TRBJ2-7,CASSDGTGVWKQYF,TGTGCCAGCAGCGACGGGACAGGAGTCTGGAAGCAGTACTTC
-,TRBD1,TRBV7-7,TRBJ2-3,CASSPTGGGADTQYF,TGTGCTAGCAGCCCGACAGGGGGCGGCGCAGATACGCAGTATTTT
few,-,TRBV28,TRBJ1-6,CASSLQGYSPLHF,TGTGCCAGCAGTTTACAGGGGTATTCACCCCTCCACTTT
-,TRBD1,TRBV27,TRBJ2-1,CASSLGQGVVNEQFF,TGTGCCAGCAGTTTAGGACAGGGGGTTGTCAATGAGCAGTTCTTC
-,TRBD2,TRBV9,TRBJ2-3,CASGGLAEGTDTQYF,TGTGCCAGCGGGGGACTAGCGGAGGGTACAGATACGCAGTATTTT
once,TRBD2,TRBV13,TRBJ2-1,CASSLGSGSHEQFF,TGTGCCAGCAGCTTAGGTAGCGGGAGCCATGAGCAGTTCTTC
-,-,TRBV11-2,TRBJ2-7,CASSPGSSYEQYF,TGTGCCAGCAGCCCCGGGAGCTCCTACGAGCAGTACTTC
-,-,TRBV14,TRBJ2-7,CASSPAISYEQYF,TGTGCCAGCAGCCCTGCCATCTCCTACGAGCAGTACTTC
-,TRBD1,TRBV6-9,TRBJ2-5,CASILRTGPETQYF,TGTGCCAGCATCCTTCGGACAGGCCCGGAGACCCAGTACTTC
-,-,TRBV19,TRBJ1-5,CASSAAGSPTPQHF,TGTGCCAGTAGCGCAGCGGGTTCTCCTACGCCCCAGCATTTT